Presented here are 23 T cell receptor beta chains from one specimen sequenced in a study of T cells after posttransplantation cyclophosphamide. The protocol was immunoSEQ multiplex PCR, while the TCRdb copy is restricted to in-frame clones and leaves out a portion. The sample contains over 15,000 clones, around 87% of which appear only once. Sampled 1 year posttransplant, controls received myeloablative marrow transplants, methotrexate and a calcineurin inhibitor. This specimen consisted of PBMCs, obtained after an allogeneic stem cell transplant with a calcineurin inhibitor and methotrexate. Source of these receptors: a male patient in his 50s who received an allogeneic stem cell transplant from an unrelated donor, was CMV-positive, and had chronic GVHD only. Some T cells may have come from the graft donor.

This clone was picked up one time. This sequence joins TRBV7-9 and TRBJ2-3; no clear D gene. This CDR3 spans 12 amino acids. Germline CDR1 SEHNR, CDR2 FQNEAQ (reference sequence). V lost 8 bases and J lost 5, with 11 bases in between. CDR3 region: CASRQMGDTQYF. DNA for the CDR3: TGTGCCAGCCGACAAATGGGAGATACGCAGTATTTT.

The chain couples TRBV15 to TRBJ1-5; no firm D call. CDR1 and CDR2 (germline): LNHNV, YYDKDF (reference sequence). CDR3 length: 14 amino acids. Trimming cost V 0 bases and J 7 bases, with 10 bases left between them. CDR3 coding DNA: TGTGCCACCAGCAGAGAAGTGATCGGGCAGCCCCAGCATTTT. It yields the protein CATSREVIGQPQHF.

J is TRBJ1-1 and V is TRBV19; 7 bases match TRBD1. The V and J ends lost 7 bases and 1 base, in that order; junction bases with no gene match: 6. CDR1 LNHDA and CDR2 SQIVND come from the germline V gene (reference sequence). There are 14 residues in the CDR3. The CDR3 DNA reads TGTGCCAGTAACCCGGGACAGCCGAACACTGAAGCTTTCTTT. This encodes CASNPGQPNTEAFF.

The chain combines TRBV6-6 with TRBJ2-7; D possibly corresponds to TRBD1 (5 bases). The CDR3 runs to 13 residues. Trimming took off 2 bases at V and 4 bases at J, with 9 bases between the two ends. CDR1 and CDR2 from the germline V gene are MNHNY and SVGAGI (reference sequence). CDR3 amino acids: CASSYNTGYEQYF. DNA for the CDR3: TGTGCCAGCAGTTACAATACAGGATACGAGCAGTACTTC.

The chain employs TRBV2 and TRBJ2-7; unclear D gene. The CDR3 sequence is 12 residues long. V gave up 1 base and J gave up 12 bases, with 13 bases separating them. In germline, CDR1 is SNHLY, CDR2 FYNNEI. CDR3 loop: CASSEVRQVGYF. CDR3 bases: TGTGCCAGCAGTGAAGTAAGGCAGGTGGGGTACTTC. Using reference TRBV2 and TRBJ2-7 for the parts outside the CDR3, the full variable domain is EPEVTQTPSHQVTQMGQEVILRCVPISNHLYFYWYRQILGQKVEFLVSFYNNEISEKSEIFDDQFSVERPDGSNFTLKIRSTKLEDSAMYFCASSEVRQVGYFGPGTRLTVT.

The chain uses TRBV6-5 and TRBJ2-3, with 9 bases that match TRBD2. The CDR3 is 16 amino acids. With 2 bases clipped from V and 4 bases from J, the junction kept 7 bases outside the gene matches. CDR1 MNHEY and CDR2 SVGAGI come from the germline V gene. In DNA form, the CDR3 reads TGTGCCAGCAGTTACGGGCTAGCGGGGTGGGCAGATACGCAGTATTTT. This translates into CASSYGLAGWADTQYF.

This sequence joins TRBV15 and TRBJ2-3, with a possible D match to TRBD2 (5 bases). Germline loops: CDR1 LNHNV, CDR2 YYDKDF (reference sequence). V was pared by 0 bases and J by 4 bases, with 20 bases between. The CDR3 sequence is 18 residues long. The CDR3 reads CATSRDSWRVLEADTQYF. The CDR3 coding sequence is TGTGCCACCAGCAGAGATTCATGGCGGGTCCTTGAGGCAGATACGCAGTATTTT.

The chain carries TRBV5-6 and TRBJ1-2; possibly TRBD1 for D (5 bases). CDR1 is SGHDT, CDR2 YYEEEE, per germline. V gave up 0 bases and J gave up 8 bases, with 11 bases separating them. There are 13 residues in the CDR3. The CDR3 protein is CASSLEGTNGYTF. The CDR3 DNA reads TGTGCCAGCAGCTTGGAGGGGACTAACGGCTACACCTTC. Combining the CDR3 with reference TRBV5-6 and TRBJ1-2 gives the whole variable domain DAGVTQSPTHLIKTRGQQVTLRCSPKSGHDTVSWYQQALGQGPQFIFQYYEEEERQRGNFPDRFSGHQFPNYSSELNVNALLLGDSALYLCASSLEGTNGYTFGSGTRLTVV.

The rearrangement joins TRBV19 to TRBJ1-5; D gene uncertain. The CDR3 has 16 residues. Trimming stripped 7 bases from V and 6 bases from J, with 22 bases between. The germline CDR1 and CDR2 sequences are LNHDA and SQIVND (reference sequence). The CDR3: CASTPLEGGSGQPQHF. DNA of the CDR3: TGTGCCAGTACCCCCCTGGAGGGAGGGTCAGGTCAGCCCCAGCATTTT.

This chain uses TRBV9 with TRBJ1-2; D call uncertain. The CDR3 covers 15 residues. Germline V lookup: CDR1 SGDLS, CDR2 YYNGEE. The CDR3 is CAPLWAASNNYGYTF. Written as DNA, the CDR3 is TGTGCTCCTCTTTGGGCAGCCTCAAATAACTATGGCTACACCTTC. The complete variable domain, with remaining parts taken from reference TRBV9 and TRBJ1-2, reads DSGVTQTPKHLITATGQRVTLRCSPRSGDLSVYWYQQSLDQGLQFLIQYYNGEERAKGNILERFSAQQFPDLHSELNLSSLELGDSALYFCAPLWAASNNYGYTFGSGTRLTVV.

The J gene is TRBJ2-5, the V gene TRBV10-2; tentatively, D is TRBD1 (5 bases). Germline V gene sequence: CDR1 WSHSY, CDR2 SAAADI. The CDR3 has 13 residues. Deletions cut 4 bases from V and 6 bases from J, with 12 bases between. CDR3 amino acids: CASSGPDTQTQYF. CDR3 DNA: TGCGCCAGCAGTGGCCCGGACACGCAGACCCAGTACTTC.

This chain uses TRBV7-2 with TRBJ1-2; D is unclear. CDR1 and CDR2 (germline): SGHTA, FQGNSA. Trimming stripped 5 bases from V and 4 bases from J, with 17 bases between. The CDR3 is made up of 15 amino acids. CDR3 in DNA: TGTGCCAGCAGCACCGCTTTGGGAGTTAGCTATGGCTACACCTTC. It specifies CASSTALGVSYGYTF. Supplemented by reference TRBV7-2 and TRBJ1-2, the full variable domain reads GAGVSQSPSNKVTEKGKDVELRCDPISGHTALYWYRQSLGQGLEFLIYFQGNSAPDKSGLPSDRFSAERTGGSVSTLTIQRTQQEDSAVYLCASSTALGVSYGYTFGSGTRLTVV.

The chain carries TRBV11-2 and TRBJ1-2; tentatively, D is TRBD1 (6 bases). V lost 2 bases and J lost 5, with 15 bases in between. This CDR3 spans 15 amino acids. Germline V gene lookup returns CDR1 SGHAT and CDR2 FQNNGV. CDR3 sequence reads: CASSLMSEGDYGYTF. In nucleotides, the CDR3 is TGTGCCAGCAGCTTAATGTCCGAGGGGGATTATGGCTACACCTTC.

There are a few counts of this clone. The chain carries TRBV10-1 and TRBJ1-6; the match to TRBD1 covers 10 bases. Unmatched junction bases numbered 5, after V lost 7 bases and J lost 8 bases. The CDR3 contains 14 residues. Germline-derived CDR1 and CDR2 are WNHNN and SYGVQD (reference sequence). The CDR3 region has the DNA TGCGCCAGCACCTCGGGACAGGGGTATTCACCCCTCCACTTT. Translation gives CASTSGQGYSPLHF.

The chain employs TRBV7-9 and TRBJ2-5; D gene unclear. The J call may be mistaken, given a closer DNA end match to TRBJ2-7. The germline gives CDR1 SEHNR, CDR2 FQNEAQ (reference sequence). This CDR3 is built from 15 residues. The CDR3 loop reads CASSPPVGGGYEQYF. DNA of the CDR3: TGTGCCAGCAGCCCCCCAGTCGGCGGCGGCTACGAGCAGTACTTC.

The rearrangement joins TRBV6-1 to TRBJ1-2, with TRBD1 matching 7 bases. Germline trimming cut 0 bases from V and 2 bases from J; bases unmatched to any gene: 3. Germline CDR1 is MNHNS and CDR2 is SASEGT. The CDR3 consists of 15 residues. The DNA of the CDR3 is TGTGCCAGCAGTGAAGCGCGGACAGGAAACTATGGCTACACCTTC. Translation: CASSEARTGNYGYTF.

In its sample, this clone was seen a few times. The J gene is TRBJ1-1, the V gene TRBV10-3; D remains unclear. Germline CDR1 ENHRY, CDR2 SYGVKD. V gave up 3 bases and J gave up 6 bases, with 17 bases separating them. This CDR3 has 15 residues. The CDR3 loop reads CAISDQSARTSEAFF. DNA of the CDR3: TGTGCCATCAGTGACCAGTCAGCGCGCACCTCTGAAGCTTTCTTT.

This clone was seen once. The chain couples TRBV4-2 to TRBJ2-5, with 7 nucleotides matching TRBD2. V shed 4 bases, J shed 1 base, and the junction held 6 bases outside the gene matches. Germline V gene sequence: CDR1 LGHNA, CDR2 YNFKEQ. This CDR3 comprises 15 residues. The chain's CDR3 is CASSLRLASQETQYF. CDR3 DNA: TGTGCCAGCAGCCTCCGACTAGCCTCCCAAGAGACCCAGTACTTC.

V usage is TRBV19 and J usage is TRBJ1-1; a possible D gene is TRBD1 (5 bases). Trimming removed 6 bases at V and 4 bases at J, with 15 bases between. Germline V gene data show CDR1 as LNHDA and CDR2 as SQIVND (reference sequence). The CDR3 sequence is 14 residues long. The CDR3 DNA is TGTGCCAGTAGGGCTCAGGGAGGCGGCACTGAAGCTTTCTTT. It yields the protein CASRAQGGGTEAFF.

This chain links TRBV13 with TRBJ2-3; tentative D call: TRBD2 (5 bases). The V gene's germline CDR1 is PRHDT and CDR2 FYEKMQ (reference sequence). The CDR3 has 16 amino acids. V was trimmed by 4 bases and J by 2 bases, leaving 16 bases between them. DNA of the CDR3: TGTGCCAGCAGCTCTAGGAGAGGCGGGTTCACAGATACGCAGTATTTT. Its protein product is CASSSRRGGFTDTQYF. Based on the CDR3 plus reference TRBV13 and TRBJ2-3, the full variable domain is AAGVIQSPRHLIKEKRETATLKCYPIPRHDTVYWYQQGPGQDPQFLISFYEKMQSDKGSIPDRFSAQQFSDYHSELNMSSLELGDSALYFCASSSRRGGFTDTQYFGPGTRLTVL.

This clone was detected only once. The chain uses TRBV9 and TRBJ2-1; 11 bases are a match to TRBD2. CDR3 size: 16 residues. Germline CDR1 is SGDLS and CDR2 is YYNGEE. V gave up 0 bases and J gave up 7 bases; unmatched junction bases: 6. The CDR3 DNA reads TGTGCCAGCAGCGTAGTCGGTAGCGGGGGGGGGAATGAGCAGTTCTTC. Amino acids: CASSVVGSGGGNEQFF.

The chain carries TRBV28 and TRBJ1-1, with 7 bases aligning to TRBD1. Germline loops: CDR1 MDHEN, CDR2 SYDVKM. V was clipped by 5 bases and J by 3 bases; unmatched bases: 12. This CDR3 has 16 residues. CDR3 sequence reads: CASSGVIQRGHTEAFF. CDR3 bases: TGTGCCAGCAGTGGGGTTATACAAAGGGGGCACACTGAAGCTTTCTTT.

The rearrangement uses TRBV6-6 and TRBJ1-2; perhaps TRBD1 as D (6 bases). V was cut by 4 bases and J by 4 bases, with 16 bases left in between. The CDR3 consists of 15 residues. CDR1 and CDR2 (germline): MNHNY, SVGAGI (reference sequence). The CDR3 DNA sequence: TGTGCCAGCAGTTCCCACGGGGGAGGGGGCTATGGCTACACCTTC. Amino acid sequence: CASSSHGGGGYGYTF.